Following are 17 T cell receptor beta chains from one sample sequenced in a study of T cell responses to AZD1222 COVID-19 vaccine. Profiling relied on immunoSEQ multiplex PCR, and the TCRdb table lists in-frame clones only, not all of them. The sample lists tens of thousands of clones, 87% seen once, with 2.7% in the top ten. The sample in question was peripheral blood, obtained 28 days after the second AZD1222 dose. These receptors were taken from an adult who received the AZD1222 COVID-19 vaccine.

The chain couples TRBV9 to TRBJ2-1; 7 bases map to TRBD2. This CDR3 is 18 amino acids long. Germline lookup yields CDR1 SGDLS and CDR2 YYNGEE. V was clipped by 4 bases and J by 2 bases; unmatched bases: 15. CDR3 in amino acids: CASSPLGGRASTYNEQFF. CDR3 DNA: TGTGCCAGCAGCCCGCTGGGAGGGAGGGCCAGCACCTACAATGAGCAGTTCTTC. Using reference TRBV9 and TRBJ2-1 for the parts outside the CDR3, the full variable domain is DSGVTQTPKHLITATGQRVTLRCSPRSGDLSVYWYQQSLDQGLQFLIQYYNGEERAKGNILERFSAQQFPDLHSELNLSSLELGDSALYFCASSPLGGRASTYNEQFFGPGTRLTVL.

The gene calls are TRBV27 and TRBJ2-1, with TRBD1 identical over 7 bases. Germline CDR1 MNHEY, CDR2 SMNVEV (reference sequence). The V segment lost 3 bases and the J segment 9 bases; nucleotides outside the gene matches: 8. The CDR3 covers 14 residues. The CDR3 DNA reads TGTGCCAGCAGTTTTTCCGACAGGGTAGCTGAGCAGTTCTTC. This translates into CASSFSDRVAEQFF.

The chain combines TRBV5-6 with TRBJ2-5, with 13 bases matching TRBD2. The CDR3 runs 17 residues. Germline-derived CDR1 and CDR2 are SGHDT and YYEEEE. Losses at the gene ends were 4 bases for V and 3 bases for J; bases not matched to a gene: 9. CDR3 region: CASSLGLAGVMKETQYF. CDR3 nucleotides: TGTGCCAGCAGCCTCGGACTAGCGGGAGTGATGAAAGAGACCCAGTACTTC.

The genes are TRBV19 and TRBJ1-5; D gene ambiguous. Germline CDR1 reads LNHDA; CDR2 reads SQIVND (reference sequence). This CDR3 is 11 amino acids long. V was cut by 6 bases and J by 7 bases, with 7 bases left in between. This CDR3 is CASRSGQPQHF. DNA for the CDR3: TGTGCCAGTAGGTCCGGACAGCCCCAGCATTTT.

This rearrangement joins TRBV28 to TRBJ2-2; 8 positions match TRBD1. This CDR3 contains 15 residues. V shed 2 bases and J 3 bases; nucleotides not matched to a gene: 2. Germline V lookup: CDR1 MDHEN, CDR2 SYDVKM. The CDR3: CASSLGQGDTGELFF. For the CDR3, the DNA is TGTGCCAGCAGTTTAGGACAGGGTGACACCGGGGAGCTGTTTTTT.

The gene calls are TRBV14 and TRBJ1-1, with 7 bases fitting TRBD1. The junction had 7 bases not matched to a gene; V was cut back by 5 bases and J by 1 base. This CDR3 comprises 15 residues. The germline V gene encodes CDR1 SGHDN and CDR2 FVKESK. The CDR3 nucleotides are TGTGCCAGCAGCACCCGGACAGGCTGGAACACTGAAGCTTTCTTT. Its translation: CASSTRTGWNTEAFF. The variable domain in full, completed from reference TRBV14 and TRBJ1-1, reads EAGVTQFPSHSVIEKGQTVTLRCDPISGHDNLYWYRRVMGKEIKFLLHFVKESKQDESGMPNNRFLAERTGGTYSTLKVQPAELEDSGVYFCASSTRTGWNTEAFFGQGTRLTVV.

Here the CDR3 DNA reads TGTGCCAGCAGCCCCCCCAGCGCCACCGGGGAGCTGTTTTTT. As protein: CASSPPSATGELFF. The J gene is TRBJ2-2, the V gene TRBV4-2; D is undetermined. Germline assignment: CDR1 LGHNA and CDR2 YNFKEQ. V was clipped by 4 bases and J by 4 bases, with 10 bases between them. The CDR3 runs 14 residues.

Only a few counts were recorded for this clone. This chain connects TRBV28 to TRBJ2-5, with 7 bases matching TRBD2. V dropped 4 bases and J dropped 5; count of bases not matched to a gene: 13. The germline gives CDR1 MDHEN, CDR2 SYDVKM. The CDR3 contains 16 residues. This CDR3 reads CASSSHGGRARETQYF. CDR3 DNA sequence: TGTGCCAGCAGTTCTCACGGGGGGAGGGCTCGGGAGACCCAGTACTTC.

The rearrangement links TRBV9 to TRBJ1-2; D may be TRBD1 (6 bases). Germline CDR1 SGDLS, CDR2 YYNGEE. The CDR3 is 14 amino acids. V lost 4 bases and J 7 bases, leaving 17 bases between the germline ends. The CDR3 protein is CASSPEGGYGGYTF. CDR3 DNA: TGTGCCAGCAGCCCCGAAGGGGGATACGGTGGCTACACCTTC.

CDR3 residues: CASSPATGLNEKLFF. CDR3 DNA: TGTGCCAGCAGCCCGGCGACAGGGCTCAATGAAAAACTGTTTTTT. V and J are TRBV7-6 and TRBJ1-4, with 7 bases identical to TRBD1. The CDR3 runs to 15 residues. The germline V gene has CDR1 SGHVS and CDR2 FNYEAQ. Trimming at V came to 5 bases and at J to 5 bases, leaving 8 bases not matched to a gene.

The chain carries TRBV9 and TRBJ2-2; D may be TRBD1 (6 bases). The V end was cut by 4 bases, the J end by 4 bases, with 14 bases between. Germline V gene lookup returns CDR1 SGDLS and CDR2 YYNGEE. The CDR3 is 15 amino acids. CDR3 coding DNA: TGTGCCAGCAGCTTAACAGGGTTAGCCACCGGGGAGCTGTTTTTT. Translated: CASSLTGLATGELFF.

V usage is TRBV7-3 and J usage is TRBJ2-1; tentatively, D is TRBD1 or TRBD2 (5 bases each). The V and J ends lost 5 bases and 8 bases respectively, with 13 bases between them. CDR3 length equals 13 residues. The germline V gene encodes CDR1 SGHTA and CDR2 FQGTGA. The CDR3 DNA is TGTGCCAGCAGCCCGGGACGGGGCCATGAGCAGTTCTTC. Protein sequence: CASSPGRGHEQFF.

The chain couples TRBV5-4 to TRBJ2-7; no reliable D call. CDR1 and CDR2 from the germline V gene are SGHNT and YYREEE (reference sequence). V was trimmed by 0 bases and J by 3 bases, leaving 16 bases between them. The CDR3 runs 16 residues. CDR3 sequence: CASSLESSRSYYEQYF. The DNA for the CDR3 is TGTGCCAGCAGCTTGGAGTCGTCCAGGAGTTACTACGAGCAGTACTTC.

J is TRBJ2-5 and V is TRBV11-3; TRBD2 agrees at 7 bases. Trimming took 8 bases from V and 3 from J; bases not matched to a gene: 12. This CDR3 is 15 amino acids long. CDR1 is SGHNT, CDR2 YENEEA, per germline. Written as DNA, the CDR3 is TGTGCCAGCGCGCTAGGCGGGAGTCGGGAAGAGACCCAGTACTTC. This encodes CASALGGSREETQYF. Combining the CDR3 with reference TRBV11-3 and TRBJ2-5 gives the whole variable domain EAGVVQSPRYKIIEKKQPVAFWCNPISGHNTLYWYLQNLGQGPELLIRYENEEAVDDSQLPKDRFSAERLKGVDSTLKIQPAELGDSAVYLCASALGGSREETQYFGPGTRLLVL.

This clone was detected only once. The CDR3 nucleotides are TGTGCCAGCAGCCTCGGGGGAGTCCGAGAGTTCTTC. Protein: CASSLGGVREFF. V gene TRBV7-2 combines with J gene TRBJ2-1; D possibly corresponds to TRBD2 (6 bases). The CDR3 is made up of 12 amino acids. CDR1 and CDR2 from the germline V gene are SGHTA and FQGNSA. Trimming removed 5 bases at V and 14 bases at J, with 16 bases between.

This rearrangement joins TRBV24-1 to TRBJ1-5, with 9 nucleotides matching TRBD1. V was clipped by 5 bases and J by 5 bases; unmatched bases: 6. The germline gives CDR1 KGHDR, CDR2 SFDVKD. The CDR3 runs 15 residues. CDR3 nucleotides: TGTGCCACCAGTGTTCGGACAGGGGCTGATCAGCCCCAGCATTTT. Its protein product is CATSVRTGADQPQHF.

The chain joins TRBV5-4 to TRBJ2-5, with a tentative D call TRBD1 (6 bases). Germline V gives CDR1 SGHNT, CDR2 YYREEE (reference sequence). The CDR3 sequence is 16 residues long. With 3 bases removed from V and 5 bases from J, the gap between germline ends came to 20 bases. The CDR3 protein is CASSSNDRPLGETQYF. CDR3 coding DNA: TGTGCCAGCAGCTCAAACGACAGGCCCCTAGGGGAGACCCAGTACTTC.